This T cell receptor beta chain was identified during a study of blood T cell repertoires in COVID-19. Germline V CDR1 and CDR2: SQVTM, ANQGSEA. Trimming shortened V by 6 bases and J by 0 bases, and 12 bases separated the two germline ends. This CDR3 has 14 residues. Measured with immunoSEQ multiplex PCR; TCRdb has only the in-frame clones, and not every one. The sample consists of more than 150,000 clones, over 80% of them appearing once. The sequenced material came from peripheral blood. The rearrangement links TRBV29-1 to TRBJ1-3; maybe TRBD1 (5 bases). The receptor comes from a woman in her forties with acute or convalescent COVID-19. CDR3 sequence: CSVVDRYSGNTIYF. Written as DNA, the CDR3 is TGCAGCGTAGTAGACAGATACTCTGGAAACACCATATATTTT.